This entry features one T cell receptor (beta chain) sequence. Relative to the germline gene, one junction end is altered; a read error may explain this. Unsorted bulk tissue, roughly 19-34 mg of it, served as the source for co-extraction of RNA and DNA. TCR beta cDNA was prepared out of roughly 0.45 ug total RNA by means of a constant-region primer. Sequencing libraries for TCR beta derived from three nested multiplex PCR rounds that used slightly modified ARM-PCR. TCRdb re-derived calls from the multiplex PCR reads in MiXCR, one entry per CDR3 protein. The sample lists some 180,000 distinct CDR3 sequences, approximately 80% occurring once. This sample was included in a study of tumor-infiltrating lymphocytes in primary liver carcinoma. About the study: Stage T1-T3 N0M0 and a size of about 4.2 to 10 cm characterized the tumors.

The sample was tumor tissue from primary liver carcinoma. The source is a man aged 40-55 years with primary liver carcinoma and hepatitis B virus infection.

CDR3 DNA: TGCGCCAGCAGCTCCTGGGACTGGAGAAGGAATTCACCCCACCACTTT. This gives the protein CASSSWDWRRNSPHHF. The chain uses TRBV4-3 and TRBJ1-6, with D possibly being TRBD1 (5 bases). This CDR3 region has 16 residues. Germline-derived CDR1 and CDR2 are LGHNA and YSLEER.